Presented here are 28 T cell receptor beta chains from one specimen sequenced in a study of cytomegalovirus exposure and HLA in healthy donors. Primers: 60 Vbeta forward and 13 Jbeta reverse. The table came from immunoSEQ multiplex PCR; TCRdb's copy has only in-frame clones and leaves some out. The sample has over 150,000 clones; 82% are singletons. The specimen sequenced was PBMCs. The receptors were sampled from a boy younger than 10 in good health and CMV-seronegative.

This clone was observed a handful of times. The CDR3 loop is CASSQLSSGGTSRWAKNIQYF. DNA of the CDR3: TGTGCCAGCAGCCAACTATCTAGCGGGGGAACCTCCAGGTGGGCCAAAAACATTCAGTACTTC. This rearrangement joins TRBV4-2 to TRBJ2-4; 10 nucleotides agree with TRBD2. V dropped 2 bases and J dropped 1; count of bases not matched to a gene: 17. This CDR3 contains 21 residues. Germline-derived CDR1 and CDR2 are LGHNA and YNFKEQ.

The V call is TRBV7-9, the J call TRBJ2-3; D possibly corresponds to TRBD2 (5 bases). V dropped 9 bases and J dropped 1 base, with 14 bases sitting between them. Germline loops: CDR1 SEHNR, CDR2 FQNEAQ (reference sequence). This CDR3 comprises 14 residues. The chain's CDR3 is CASSRGVGTDTQYF. The DNA for the CDR3 is TGTGCCAGTAGCCGGGGAGTCGGCACAGATACGCAGTATTTT. Complete variable domain (other parts from reference TRBV7-9 and TRBJ2-3): DTGVSQNPRHKITKRGQNVTFRCDPISEHNRLYWYRQTLGQGPEFLTYFQNEAQLEKSRLLSDRFSAERPKGSFSTLEIQRTEQGDSAMYLCASSRGVGTDTQYFGPGTRLTVL.

The rearrangement links TRBV27 to TRBJ2-5, with 8 bases lining up with TRBD1. The V and J ends lost 3 bases and 5 bases, in that order; junction bases with no gene match: 2. The CDR3 totals 13 residues. CDR1 and CDR2 (germline): MNHEY, SMNVEV (reference sequence). The DNA for the CDR3 is TGTGCCAGCAGTTTGGACAGGGAGGAGACCCAGTACTTC. Translating gives CASSLDREETQYF.

The chain combines TRBV6-6 with TRBJ2-7; D is unresolved. CDR1 and CDR2 (germline): MNHNY, SVGAGI (reference sequence). Trimming took 0 bases from V and 4 from J, leaving 4 bases between them. CDR3 length: 12 amino acids. For the CDR3, the DNA is TGTGCCAGCAGTTACTCATCATACGAGCAGTACTTC. As protein: CASSYSSYEQYF.

The V call is TRBV7-2, the J call TRBJ2-7, with D possibly matching TRBD2 (5 bases). The V end was cut by 2 bases, the J end by 5 bases, with 13 bases between. CDR3 length equals 14 residues. Germline V lookup: CDR1 SGHTA, CDR2 FQGNSA. The CDR3 is CASSLNLGVHEQYF. The CDR3 region has the DNA TGTGCCAGCAGCTTAAATCTCGGGGTGCACGAGCAGTACTTC.

The V gene is TRBV5-1, the J gene TRBJ2-3; 9 bases align to TRBD2. This CDR3 has 14 residues. V was clipped by 3 bases and J by 1 base; unmatched bases: 0. CDR1 and CDR2 (germline): SGHRS, YFSETQ. The DNA of the CDR3 is TGCGCCAGCAGCTGGACTAGCGGCACAGATACGCAGTATTTT. It is translated as CASSWTSGTDTQYF.

The chain combines TRBV6-5 with TRBJ1-2; the match to TRBD1 covers 9 bases. Germline V gives CDR1 MNHEY, CDR2 SVGAGI. This CDR3 has 15 amino acids. V gave up 0 bases and J gave up 4 bases; unmatched junction bases: 3. The CDR3 bases are TGTGCCAGCAGTTACTCCGGGACAGGGCTCTATGGCTACACCTTC. Translating gives CASSYSGTGLYGYTF.

The sample holds a few counts of this clone. J is TRBJ1-6 and V is TRBV19; no reliable D call. This CDR3 spans 15 amino acids. The germline V and J ends were trimmed by 8 bases and 1 base, with 12 bases remaining between them. CDR1 LNHDA and CDR2 SQIVND come from the germline V gene (reference sequence). CDR3 DNA sequence: TGTGCCAGTGGTCCGGGGAGGTCCTATAATTCACCCCTCCACTTT. Protein sequence: CASGPGRSYNSPLHF.

This sequence joins TRBV27 and TRBJ2-1, with a weak D call TRBD2 (6 bases). CDR3 length equals 15 residues. CDR1 MNHEY and CDR2 SMNVEV come from the germline V gene (reference sequence). With 4 bases removed from V and 8 bases from J, the gap between germline ends came to 18 bases. In nucleotides, the CDR3 is TGTGCCAGCAGTTCTTGGGACCAAGGAGGGGATGAGCAGTTCTTC. Translation gives CASSSWDQGGDEQFF.

J is TRBJ2-1 and V is TRBV2; D possibly corresponds to TRBD1 (6 bases). Trimming shortened V by 5 bases and J by 4 bases, and 12 bases separated the two germline ends. CDR1 is SNHLY and CDR2 is FYNNEI in the germline V gene. This CDR3 is built from 14 residues. As DNA, the CDR3 is TGTGCCAGCAGTCAGCGGACAGCTTACAATGAGCAGTTCTTC. This codes for CASSQRTAYNEQFF. Filled out from reference TRBV2 and TRBJ2-1, the complete variable domain reads EPEVTQTPSHQVTQMGQEVILRCVPISNHLYFYWYRQILGQKVEFLVSFYNNEISEKSEIFDDQFSVERPDGSNFTLKIRSTKLEDSAMYFCASSQRTAYNEQFFGPGTRLTVL.

Notes on this clone: An end of the junction differs from the germline gene, which may be a read error. The J gene is TRBJ2-7, the V gene TRBV9, with 7 bases aligning to TRBD2. From germline, CDR1 is SGDLS and CDR2 YYNGEE. CDR3 size: 11 residues. The CDR3 sequence: CASSATGTTDF. DNA for the CDR3: TGTGCCAGCAGCGCCACCGGGACTACCGATTTC.

The chain uses TRBV12-5 and TRBJ1-2; a weak D match, TRBD1 (6 bases). Germline CDR1 is LGHNT and CDR2 is FRNRAP. V was trimmed by 2 bases and J by 6 bases, leaving 16 bases between them. CDR3 length equals 15 residues. The CDR3 DNA reads as TGTGCTAGTGGTTTGCCTCAGGGGAGAAGTGATGGCTACACCTTC. Its protein product is CASGLPQGRSDGYTF.

The chain carries TRBV6-1 and TRBJ1-5, with D perhaps TRBD1 (6 bases). The CDR3 contains 16 residues. Trimming removed 2 bases at V and 0 bases at J, with 11 bases between. Germline V CDR1 and CDR2: MNHNS, SASEGT. CDR3 protein: CASSERTENSNQPQHF. The CDR3 DNA sequence: TGTGCCAGCAGTGAAAGGACAGAGAATAGCAATCAGCCCCAGCATTTT.

About this clone: One end of the junction is discordant with germline, which a read error may explain. This chain connects TRBV11-2 to TRBJ2-1, with D unresolved. CDR3 length: 13 amino acids. CDR1 and CDR2 (germline): SGHAT, FQNNGV. The CDR3 here is CASRRFSYNERFF. DNA for the CDR3: TGTGCCAGCAGACGGTTCTCCTACAATGAGCGGTTCTTC.

The J gene is TRBJ2-4, the V gene TRBV2; D gene ambiguous. The germline gives CDR1 SNHLY, CDR2 FYNNEI. CDR3 length: 13 residues. Trimming removed 7 bases from V and 0 bases from J, with 7 bases in between. The CDR3: CASTDIAKNIQYF. In DNA, the CDR3 is TGTGCCAGCACCGACATAGCCAAAAACATTCAGTACTTC.

This clone was detected only once. V and J are TRBV14 and TRBJ2-1, with D possibly TRBD1 on 6 matching bases. This CDR3 comprises 13 residues. Germline assignment: CDR1 SGHDN and CDR2 FVKESK. The CDR3 DNA reads TGTGCTAGGGGACATCTTGGCTACAATGAGCAGTTCTTC. Translated, it gives CARGHLGYNEQFF.

V and J are TRBV10-3 and TRBJ2-3; TRBD2 matches 13 bases. The length of the CDR3 is 17 residues. The junction had 8 bases not matched to a gene; V was cut back by 0 bases and J by 8 bases. CDR1 is ENHRY and CDR2 is SYGVKD in the germline V gene. DNA of the CDR3: TGTGCCATCAGTGAGTCGACGGGGACTAGCGGGGTTCTTACGCAGTATTTT. Its protein product is CAISESTGTSGVLTQYF.

CDR3 region: CASKRFQGVYEQYF. The CDR3 nucleotides are TGTGCCAGCAAACGATTTCAGGGGGTATACGAGCAGTACTTC. The chain joins TRBV6-1 to TRBJ2-7; 7 bases align to TRBD1. The CDR3 consists of 14 residues. The J segment lost 4 bases and the V segment lost 7 bases, leaving 10 bases of the junction unmatched. Germline V gene sequence: CDR1 MNHNS, CDR2 SASEGT.

This clone was detected only once. The chain couples TRBV7-2 to TRBJ1-4, with 8 bases that match TRBD1. V lost 5 bases, J lost 7 bases, and 9 bases stayed unmatched. CDR3 length: 15 residues. Germline V gives CDR1 SGHTA, CDR2 FQGNSA. As DNA, the CDR3 is TGTGCCAGCAGCCGGACCGGGACAGGCACTGAAAAACTGTTTTTT. Its translation: CASSRTGTGTEKLFF.

The rearrangement uses TRBV27 and TRBJ1-1, with 7 bases identical to TRBD1. This CDR3 comprises 13 residues. The V and J ends lost 5 bases and 1 base, in that order; junction bases with no gene match: 1. CDR1 is MNHEY, CDR2 SMNVEV, per germline (reference sequence). The CDR3 DNA sequence: TGTGCCAGCAGTAGACAGGGGAACACTGAAGCTTTCTTT. Translating gives CASSRQGNTEAFF.

V gene TRBV29-1 combines with J gene TRBJ1-1; 9 nucleotides line up with TRBD1. The germline CDR1 and CDR2 sequences are SQVTM and ANQGSEA. The V and J ends lost 4 bases and 11 bases, in that order; junction bases with no gene match: 14. The CDR3 is 14 residues long. In DNA, the CDR3 is TGCAGCGTTGCCAGTTCGACAGGGGGTGTTGCCGCTTTCTTT. Its protein product is CSVASSTGGVAAFF.

The J gene is TRBJ2-3, the V gene TRBV7-9; D possibly corresponds to TRBD2 (7 bases). The CDR3 runs to 16 residues. Deletions cut 3 bases from V and 9 bases from J, with 22 bases between. Looked up from germline, CDR1 is SEHNR and CDR2 is FQNEAQ (reference sequence). This CDR3 is CASSFKKAGAGETQYF. CDR3 DNA sequence: TGTGCCAGCAGCTTCAAAAAGGCGGGGGCTGGGGAGACGCAGTATTTT.

The sample holds a few counts of this clone. The chain couples TRBV5-6 to TRBJ1-2; D is unclear. CDR1 SGHDT and CDR2 YYEEEE come from the germline V gene. With 4 bases removed from V and 8 bases from J, the gap between germline ends came to 6 bases. The CDR3 has 10 residues. The CDR3 region is CASSPEGYTF. CDR3 in DNA: TGTGCCAGCAGCCCAGAAGGCTACACCTTC.

V is TRBV4-1 and J is TRBJ2-5, with D maybe TRBD2 (5 bases). Trimming took 1 base from V and 8 from J, leaving 20 bases between them. The CDR3 runs 16 residues. The germline V gene encodes CDR1 MGHRA and CDR2 YSYEKL. The CDR3 nucleotides read TGCGCCAGCAGCCAAGTAGCGACTAACCTCCCTGGCACCCAGTACTTC. Amino acid sequence: CASSQVATNLPGTQYF.

The V gene is TRBV30, the J gene TRBJ2-1; D is ambiguous. This CDR3 is 14 amino acids long. V was shortened by 0 bases and J by 4 bases, with 10 bases between the two germline ends. Germline-derived CDR1 and CDR2 are GTSNPN and SVGIG (reference sequence). The CDR3 sequence: CAWSVFRNYNEQFF. CDR3 in DNA: TGTGCCTGGAGTGTCTTCAGGAATTACAATGAGCAGTTCTTC.

The rearrangement links TRBV29-1 to TRBJ2-5; D might be TRBD2 (7 bases). This CDR3 spans 14 amino acids. V shed 2 bases and J shed 5 bases, with 15 bases lying between them. CDR1 SQVTM and CDR2 ANQGSEA come from the germline V gene. The CDR3 loop reads CSVERGALEETQYF. CDR3 sequence (DNA): TGCAGCGTTGAACGGGGGGCCTTGGAGGAGACCCAGTACTTC.

This clone was seen a single time. CDR3 sequence reads: CATRSERDSYEQYF. CDR3 nucleotides: TGTGCCACCCGGTCGGAGCGGGATTCCTACGAGCAGTACTTC. The chain employs TRBV15 and TRBJ2-5; the match to TRBD2 covers 7 bases. The J call may not be correct, given that the DNA end is closer to TRBJ2-7. Germline V gene data show CDR1 as LNHNV and CDR2 as YYDKDF (reference sequence). This CDR3 contains 14 residues.

This clone was counted a few times. This chain links TRBV29-1 with TRBJ2-7; D is undetermined. V lost 7 bases to trimming and J lost 2 bases, with 24 bases between them. CDR3 length: 16 amino acids. The germline gives CDR1 SQVTM, CDR2 ANQGSEA. The CDR3 spells CSGKLPGQRTTYEQYF. The CDR3, as DNA: TGCAGCGGAAAGCTCCCCGGCCAGCGCACTACCTACGAGCAGTACTTC.